The clone carrying this T cell receptor beta chain was seen at least ten times. The sample comes from a study of regulatory T cells in long-lasting Graves disease. According to the study, TCR beta libraries were built with iRepertoire HTBI primers and CDR3-region Arm-PCR. As originally analysed: Throughout the samples, researchers identified about 62 TRBV and some 13 TRBJ segments. TCRdb ran MiXCR on the multiplex PCR reads and lists one entry per CDR3 protein. The V and J calls shown here were made by TCRdb, not taken from the authors' results. The top ten clones hold over 7.5% of a sample with under 500,000 distinct CDR3 sequences, around 21% of them seen once. The time point denotes: persistent/refractory GD, antithyroid drugs over 5 years with positive TRAb. After RNA was extracted from PBMCs, the TCR library was made from it. The authors diagnosed Graves' disease using American Thyroid Association guidelines.

The sequencing used peripheral blood mononuclear cells (PBMCs), collected when the disease was refractory, from a patient treated with antithyroid drugs. The TCR originated in a female donor with Graves disease.

This CDR3 reads CASSLYRGRNQPQHF. In DNA form, the CDR3 reads TGTGCCAGCAGTTTATACAGGGGGCGAAATCAGCCCCAGCATTTT. This chain connects TRBV28 to TRBJ1-5; 9 positions match TRBD1. This CDR3 is 15 amino acids long. The germline V gene has CDR1 MDHEN and CDR2 SYDVKM. Trimming took 1 base from V and 4 from J; bases not matched to a gene: 2.